This T cell receptor (beta chain) is drawn from a study of T cell repertoires in cytomegalovirus infection. Study-wide results and caveats: Carriers of CMV and the relevant HLA type were discriminated by public TCR beta frequency.

The CDR3 contains 14 residues. V shed 8 bases and J shed 1 base, with 12 bases lying between them. CDR1 is LNHDA and CDR2 is SQIVND in the germline V gene (reference sequence). In the case of this clonotype: Its antigen is not identified.

A single record per CDR3 protein comes from TCRdb applying MiXCR to the reads. The table records some 270,000 distinct CDR3 sequences, about 18% of them present only once. The J gene is TRBJ1-5, the V gene TRBV19, with a weak D call TRBD1 (5 bases). The specimen was CD8+ T cells from PBMCs. This clonotype originated in a human donor in good health (CMV status not recorded). Some clones in this sample may be carry-over from other donors' samples. The DNA for the CDR3 is TGTGCCAGTTCTACCGGGGCCAGCAATCAGCCCCAGCATTTT. This codes for CASSTGASNQPQHF.